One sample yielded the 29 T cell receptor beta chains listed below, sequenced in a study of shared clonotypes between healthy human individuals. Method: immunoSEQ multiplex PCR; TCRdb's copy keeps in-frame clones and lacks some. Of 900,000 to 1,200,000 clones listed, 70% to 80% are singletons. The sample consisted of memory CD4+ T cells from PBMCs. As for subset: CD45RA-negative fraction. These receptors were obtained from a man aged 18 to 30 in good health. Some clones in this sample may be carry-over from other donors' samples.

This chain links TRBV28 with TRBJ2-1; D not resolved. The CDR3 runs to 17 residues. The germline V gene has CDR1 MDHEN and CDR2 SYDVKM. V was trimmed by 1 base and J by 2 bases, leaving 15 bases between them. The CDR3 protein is CASSLSSSLRAYNEQFF. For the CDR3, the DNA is TGTGCCAGCAGTTTATCGTCTTCACTACGGGCCTACAATGAGCAGTTCTTC.

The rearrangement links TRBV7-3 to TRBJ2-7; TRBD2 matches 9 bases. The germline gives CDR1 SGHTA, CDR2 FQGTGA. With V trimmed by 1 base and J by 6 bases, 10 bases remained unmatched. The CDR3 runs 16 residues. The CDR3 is CASSLRGAGGGGEQYF. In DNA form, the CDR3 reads TGTGCCAGCAGCTTAAGGGGAGCGGGAGGAGGCGGCGAGCAGTACTTC.

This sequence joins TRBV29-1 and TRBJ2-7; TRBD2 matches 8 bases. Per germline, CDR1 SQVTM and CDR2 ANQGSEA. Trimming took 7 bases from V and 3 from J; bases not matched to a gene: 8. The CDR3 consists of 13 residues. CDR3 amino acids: CSGGSGGSYEQYF. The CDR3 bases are TGCAGCGGAGGGAGCGGGGGAAGCTACGAGCAGTACTTC.

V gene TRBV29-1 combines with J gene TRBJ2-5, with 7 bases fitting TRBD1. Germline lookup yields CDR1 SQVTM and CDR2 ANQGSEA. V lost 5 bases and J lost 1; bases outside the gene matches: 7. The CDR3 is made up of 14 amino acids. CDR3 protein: CSVTNRDSQETQYF. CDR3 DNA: TGCAGCGTTACTAACCGGGACAGCCAAGAGACCCAGTACTTC.

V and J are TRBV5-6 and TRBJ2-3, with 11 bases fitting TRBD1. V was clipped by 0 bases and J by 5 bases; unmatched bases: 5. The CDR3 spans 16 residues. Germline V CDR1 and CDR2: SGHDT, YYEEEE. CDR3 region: CASSLVQDRGLDTQYF. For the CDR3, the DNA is TGTGCCAGCAGCTTGGTACAGGACAGGGGGCTAGATACGCAGTATTTT. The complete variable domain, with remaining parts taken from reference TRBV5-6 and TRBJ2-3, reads DAGVTQSPTHLIKTRGQQVTLRCSPKSGHDTVSWYQQALGQGPQFIFQYYEEEERQRGNFPDRFSGHQFPNYSSELNVNALLLGDSALYLCASSLVQDRGLDTQYFGPGTRLTVL.

CDR3: CASTQGGLAGNTGELFF. The CDR3 coding sequence is TGTGCCAGCACCCAGGGGGGACTAGCGGGTAACACCGGGGAGCTGTTTTTT. V is TRBV2 and J is TRBJ2-2; 12 bases align to TRBD2. CDR1 and CDR2 from the germline V gene are SNHLY and FYNNEI. After removal of 7 bases from V and 2 bases from J, the junction contained 8 bases not matched to a gene. This CDR3 spans 17 amino acids.

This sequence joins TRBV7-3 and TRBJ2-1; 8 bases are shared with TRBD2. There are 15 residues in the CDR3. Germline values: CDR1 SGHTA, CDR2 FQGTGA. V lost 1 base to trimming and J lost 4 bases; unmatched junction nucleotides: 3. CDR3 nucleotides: TGTGCCAGCAGCTTAAATAGCGGGGCTTACAATGAGCAGTTCTTC. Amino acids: CASSLNSGAYNEQFF. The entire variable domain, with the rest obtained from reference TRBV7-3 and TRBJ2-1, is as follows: GAGVSQTPSNKVTEKGKYVELRCDPISGHTALYWYRQSLGQGPEFLIYFQGTGAADDSGLPNDRFFAVRPEGSVSTLKIQRTERGDSAVYLCASSLNSGAYNEQFFGPGTRLTVL.

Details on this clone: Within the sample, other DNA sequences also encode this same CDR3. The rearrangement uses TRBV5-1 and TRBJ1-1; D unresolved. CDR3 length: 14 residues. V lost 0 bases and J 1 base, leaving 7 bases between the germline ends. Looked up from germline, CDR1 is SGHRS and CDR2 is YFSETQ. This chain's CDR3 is CASSLGSANTEAFF. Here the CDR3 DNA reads TGCGCCAGCAGCTTGGGTTCAGCGAACACTGAAGCTTTCTTT.

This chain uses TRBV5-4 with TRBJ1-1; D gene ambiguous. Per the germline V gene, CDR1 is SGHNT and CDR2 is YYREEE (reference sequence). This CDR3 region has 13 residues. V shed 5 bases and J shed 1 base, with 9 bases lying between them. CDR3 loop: CASSRTRNTEAFF. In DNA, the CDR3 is TGTGCCAGCAGTCGGACTAGGAACACTGAAGCTTTCTTT.

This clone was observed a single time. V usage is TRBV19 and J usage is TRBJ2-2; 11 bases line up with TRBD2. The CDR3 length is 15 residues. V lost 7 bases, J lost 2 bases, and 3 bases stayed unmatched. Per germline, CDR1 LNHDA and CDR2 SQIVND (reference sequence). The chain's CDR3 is CASMGLAANTGELFF. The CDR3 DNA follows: TGTGCCAGTATGGGACTAGCGGCAAACACCGGGGAGCTGTTTTTT.

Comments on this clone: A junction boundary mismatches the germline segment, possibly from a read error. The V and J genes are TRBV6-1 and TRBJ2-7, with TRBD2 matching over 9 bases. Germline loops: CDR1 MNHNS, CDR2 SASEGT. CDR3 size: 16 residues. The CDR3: CAISEQLIAGVYEQYF. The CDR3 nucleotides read TGTGCCATCAGTGAACAATTGATAGCGGGAGTCTACGAGCAGTACTTC.

The CDR3 sequence is CASSLGDTPGVSPLHF. In DNA form, the CDR3 reads TGTGCCAGCAGCTTAGGTGACACCCCTGGGGTTTCACCCCTCCACTTT. The V and J genes are TRBV7-2 and TRBJ1-6; no clear D. CDR3 length equals 16 residues. The V end was cut by 1 base, the J end by 9 bases, with 16 bases between. The V gene's germline CDR1 is SGHTA and CDR2 FQGNSA.

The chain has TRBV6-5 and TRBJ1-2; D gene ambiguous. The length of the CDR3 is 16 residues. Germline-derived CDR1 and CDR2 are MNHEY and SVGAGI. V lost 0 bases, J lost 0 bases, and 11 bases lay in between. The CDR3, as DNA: TGTGCCAGCAGTTACTCCGGGGTGACCACTAACTATGGCTACACCTTC. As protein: CASSYSGVTTNYGYTF.

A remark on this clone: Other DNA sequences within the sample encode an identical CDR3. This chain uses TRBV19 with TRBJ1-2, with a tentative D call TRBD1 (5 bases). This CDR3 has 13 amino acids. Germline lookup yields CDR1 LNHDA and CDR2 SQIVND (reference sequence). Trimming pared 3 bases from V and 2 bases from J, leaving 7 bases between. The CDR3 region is CASSIRENYGYTF. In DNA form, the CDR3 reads TGTGCCAGTAGTATCAGGGAAAACTATGGCTACACCTTC.

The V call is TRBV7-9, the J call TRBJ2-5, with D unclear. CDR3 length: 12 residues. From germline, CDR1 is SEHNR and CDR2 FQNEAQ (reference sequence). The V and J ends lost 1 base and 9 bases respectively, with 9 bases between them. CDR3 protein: CASSLEAEAQYF. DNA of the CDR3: TGTGCCAGCAGCTTAGAGGCCGAAGCCCAGTACTTC.

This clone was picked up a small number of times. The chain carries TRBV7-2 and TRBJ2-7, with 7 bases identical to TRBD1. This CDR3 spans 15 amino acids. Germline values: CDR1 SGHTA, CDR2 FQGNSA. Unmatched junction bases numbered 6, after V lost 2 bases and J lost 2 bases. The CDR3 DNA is TGTGCCAGCAGCTTAATGACAGGGCAAACCTACGAGCAGTACTTC. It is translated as CASSLMTGQTYEQYF.

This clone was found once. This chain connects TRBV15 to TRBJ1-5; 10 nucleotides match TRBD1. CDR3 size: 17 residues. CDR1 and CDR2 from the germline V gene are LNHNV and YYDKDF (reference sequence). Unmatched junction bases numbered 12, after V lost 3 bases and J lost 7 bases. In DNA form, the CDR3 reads TGTGCCACCAGCAGGGAGACAGGGGGCGCATCTCGACAGCCCCAGCATTTT. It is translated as CATSRETGGASRQPQHF.

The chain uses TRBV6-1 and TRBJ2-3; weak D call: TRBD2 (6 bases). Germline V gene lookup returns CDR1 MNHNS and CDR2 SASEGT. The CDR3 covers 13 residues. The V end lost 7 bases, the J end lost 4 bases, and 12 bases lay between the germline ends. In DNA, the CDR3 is TGTGCCAGCATATCGGGAGTTTCAGATACGCAGTATTTT. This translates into CASISGVSDTQYF.

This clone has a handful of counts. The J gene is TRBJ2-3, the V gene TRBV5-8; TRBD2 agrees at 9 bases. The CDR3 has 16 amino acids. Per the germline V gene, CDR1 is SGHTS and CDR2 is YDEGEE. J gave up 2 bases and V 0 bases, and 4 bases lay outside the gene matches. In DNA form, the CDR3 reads TGTGCCAGCAGCTTGGGGGCTAGCGGGACCACAGATACGCAGTATTTT. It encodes CASSLGASGTTDTQYF.

CDR3 sequence (DNA): TGTGCCAGCAGCTTGGCGCGCCCTGGAAACACCATATATTTT. Translation gives CASSLARPGNTIYF. The chain joins TRBV5-5 to TRBJ1-3, with D unresolved. Germline V gives CDR1 SGHKS, CDR2 YYEKEE (reference sequence). V lost 0 bases to trimming and J lost 2 bases, with 6 bases between them. CDR3 length: 14 amino acids. The full variable domain, with the rest looked up from reference TRBV5-5 and TRBJ1-3, is DAGVTQSPTHLIKTRGQQVTLRCSPISGHKSVSWYQQVLGQGPQFIFQYYEKEERGRGNFPDRFSARQFPNYSSELNVNALLLGDSALYLCASSLARPGNTIYFGEGSWLTVV.

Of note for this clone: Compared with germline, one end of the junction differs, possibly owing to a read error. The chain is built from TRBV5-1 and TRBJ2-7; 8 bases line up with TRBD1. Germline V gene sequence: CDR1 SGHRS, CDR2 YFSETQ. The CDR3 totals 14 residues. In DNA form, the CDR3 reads TGTGCCAGCAGCCCTCGGGGACAGGCTGGCGAGCAGTACTTC. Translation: CASSPRGQAGEQYF.

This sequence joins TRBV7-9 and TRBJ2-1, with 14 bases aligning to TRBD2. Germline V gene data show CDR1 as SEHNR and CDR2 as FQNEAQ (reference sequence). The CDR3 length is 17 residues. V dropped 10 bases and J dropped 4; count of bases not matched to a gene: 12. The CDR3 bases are TGTGCCACCAGACTAGCGGGAGGGCCGCCTCGTTACAATGAGCAGTTCTTC. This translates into CATRLAGGPPRYNEQFF. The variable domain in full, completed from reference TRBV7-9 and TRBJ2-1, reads DTGVSQNPRHKITKRGQNVTFRCDPISEHNRLYWYRQTLGQGPEFLTYFQNEAQLEKSRLLSDRFSAERPKGSFSTLEIQRTEQGDSAMYLCATRLAGGPPRYNEQFFGPGTRLTVL.

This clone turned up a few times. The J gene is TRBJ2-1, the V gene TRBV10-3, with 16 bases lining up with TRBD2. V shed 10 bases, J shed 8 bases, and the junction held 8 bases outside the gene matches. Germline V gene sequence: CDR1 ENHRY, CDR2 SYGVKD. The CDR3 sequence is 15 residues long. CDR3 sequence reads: CATGTSGRAWDEQFF. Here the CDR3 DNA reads TGTGCCACCGGGACTAGCGGGAGGGCCTGGGATGAGCAGTTCTTC.

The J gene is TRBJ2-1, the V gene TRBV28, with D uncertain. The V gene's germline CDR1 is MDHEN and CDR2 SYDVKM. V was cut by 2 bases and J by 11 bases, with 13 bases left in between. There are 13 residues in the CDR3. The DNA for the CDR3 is TGTGCCAGCAGTTTAACTCTTCGTGACAAGCAGTTCTTC. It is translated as CASSLTLRDKQFF.

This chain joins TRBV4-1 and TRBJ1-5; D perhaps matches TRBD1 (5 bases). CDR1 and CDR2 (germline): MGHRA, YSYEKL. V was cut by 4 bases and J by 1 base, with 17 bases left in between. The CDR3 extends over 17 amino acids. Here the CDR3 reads CASSRGVGGRSNQPQHF. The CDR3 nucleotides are TGCGCCAGCAGCCGAGGGGTGGGAGGGAGGAGCAATCAGCCCCAGCATTTT.

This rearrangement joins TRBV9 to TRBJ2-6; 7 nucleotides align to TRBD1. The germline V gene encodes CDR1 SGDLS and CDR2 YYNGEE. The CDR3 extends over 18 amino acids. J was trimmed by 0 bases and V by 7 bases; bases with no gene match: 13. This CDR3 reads CASAVRGQYFSGANVLTF. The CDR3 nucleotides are TGTGCCAGCGCCGTGAGGGGACAGTACTTCTCTGGGGCCAACGTCCTGACTTTC.

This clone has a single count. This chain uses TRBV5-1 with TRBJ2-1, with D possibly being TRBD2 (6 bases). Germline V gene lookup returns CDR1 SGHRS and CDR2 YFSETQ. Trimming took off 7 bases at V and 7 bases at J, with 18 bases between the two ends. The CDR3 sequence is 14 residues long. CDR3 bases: TGCGCCAGCCACCGCGGGGATTCTCAGAATGAGCAGTTCTTC. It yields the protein CASHRGDSQNEQFF.

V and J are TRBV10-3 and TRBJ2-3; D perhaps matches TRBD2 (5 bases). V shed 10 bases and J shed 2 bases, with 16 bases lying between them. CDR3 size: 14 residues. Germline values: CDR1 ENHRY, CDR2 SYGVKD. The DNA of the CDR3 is TGTGCCACCCGTCGGGATAAAGTCACAGATACGCAGTATTTT. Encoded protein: CATRRDKVTDTQYF.

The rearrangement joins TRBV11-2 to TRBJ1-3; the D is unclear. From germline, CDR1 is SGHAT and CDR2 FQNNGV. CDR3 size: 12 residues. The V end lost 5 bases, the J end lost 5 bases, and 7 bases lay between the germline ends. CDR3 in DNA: TGTGCCAGCAGCGCGGCCCGAAACACCATATATTTT. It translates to CASSAARNTIYF.